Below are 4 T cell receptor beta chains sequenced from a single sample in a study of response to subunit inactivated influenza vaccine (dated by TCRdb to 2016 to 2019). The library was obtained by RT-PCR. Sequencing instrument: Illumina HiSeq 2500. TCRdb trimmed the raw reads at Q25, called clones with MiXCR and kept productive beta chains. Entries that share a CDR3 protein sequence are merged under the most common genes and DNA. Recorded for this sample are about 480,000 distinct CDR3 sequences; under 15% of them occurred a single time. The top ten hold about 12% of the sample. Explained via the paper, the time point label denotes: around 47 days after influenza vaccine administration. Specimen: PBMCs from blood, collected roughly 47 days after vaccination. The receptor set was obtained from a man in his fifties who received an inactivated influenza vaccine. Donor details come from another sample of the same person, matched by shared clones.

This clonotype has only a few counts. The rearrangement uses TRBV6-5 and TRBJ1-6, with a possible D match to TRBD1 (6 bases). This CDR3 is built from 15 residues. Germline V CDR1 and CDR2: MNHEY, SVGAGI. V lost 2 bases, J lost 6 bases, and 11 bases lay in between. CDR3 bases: TGTGCCAGCAGTTACAGACAGGAGGTTAATTCACCCCTCCACTTT. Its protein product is CASSYRQEVNSPLHF.

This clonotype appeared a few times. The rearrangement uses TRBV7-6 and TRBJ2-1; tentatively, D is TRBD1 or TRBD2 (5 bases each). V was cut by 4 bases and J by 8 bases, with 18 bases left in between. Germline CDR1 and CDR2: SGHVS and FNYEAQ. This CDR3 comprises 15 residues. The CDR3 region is CASSSSSGPEDEQFF. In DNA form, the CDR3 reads TGTGCCAGCAGCTCTTCCTCGGGGCCTGAGGATGAGCAGTTCTTC.

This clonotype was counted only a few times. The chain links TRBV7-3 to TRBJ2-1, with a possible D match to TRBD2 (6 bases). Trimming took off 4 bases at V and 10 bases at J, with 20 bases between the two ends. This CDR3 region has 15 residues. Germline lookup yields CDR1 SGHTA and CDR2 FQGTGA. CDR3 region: CASSSGRPSSREQFF. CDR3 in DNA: TGTGCCAGCAGCTCCGGGAGACCCTCCTCTCGGGAGCAGTTCTTC.

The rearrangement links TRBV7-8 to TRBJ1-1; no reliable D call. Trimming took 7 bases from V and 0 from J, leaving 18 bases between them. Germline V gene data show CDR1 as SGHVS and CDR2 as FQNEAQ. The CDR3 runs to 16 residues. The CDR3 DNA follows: TGTGCCAGCACCCTTAGTTCTCCATATCTGAACACTGAAGCTTTCTTT. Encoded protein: CASTLSSPYLNTEAFF.